Below are 23 T cell receptor beta chains sequenced from a single sample in a study of cytomegalovirus exposure and HLA in healthy donors (dated by TCRdb to 2016 to 2017). Library creation used the immunoSEQ multiplex PCR assay. Imported from immuneACCESS, the table was reduced by TCRdb to in-frame sequences with V and J called. These copies leave out some clones; in studies compared against another copy, an unresolved V gene accounts for under half, and the cause of the remainder is not known. The table for this sample lists about 82,000 clones; 93% of them were counted only once. The ten largest clones capture about 0.68% of the sample. What was sequenced was PBMCs. Receptors were obtained from a young man in good health and CMV-seronegative.

The rearrangement uses TRBV4-2 and TRBJ1-6; D call uncertain. Trimming cost V 4 bases and J 0 bases, with 10 bases left between them. CDR3 size: 16 residues. Germline loops: CDR1 LGHNA, CDR2 YNFKEQ. The CDR3: CASSRTESSYNSPLHF. The CDR3 nucleotides read TGTGCCAGCAGCCGAACAGAGAGCTCCTATAATTCACCCCTCCACTTT.

The chain uses TRBV2 and TRBJ1-2; the match to TRBD1 covers 7 bases. V shed 8 bases, J shed 2 bases, and the junction held 5 bases outside the gene matches. CDR3 length: 13 residues. The germline V gene encodes CDR1 SNHLY and CDR2 FYNNEI. The CDR3, as DNA: TGTGCCAGCTGCGCAGGGGGGAACTATGGCTACACCTTC. The encoded protein is CASCAGGNYGYTF.

This clone was picked up one time. This rearrangement joins TRBV5-1 to TRBJ2-7; TRBD1 agrees at 9 bases. The germline CDR1 and CDR2 sequences are SGHRS and YFSETQ. CDR3 length: 13 residues. With 2 bases clipped from V and 7 bases from J, the junction kept 4 bases outside the gene matches. The CDR3 DNA reads TGCGCCAGCAGCTTACAGGGGGCATATGAGCAGTACTTC. Encoded protein: CASSLQGAYEQYF.

The chain recombines TRBV6-5 with TRBJ2-1; 7 nucleotides match TRBD1. Unmatched junction bases numbered 5, after V lost 6 bases and J lost 3 bases. The CDR3 runs 14 residues. Germline V CDR1 and CDR2: MNHEY, SVGAGI. The CDR3 loop is CASSAGTDYNEQFF. CDR3 sequence (DNA): TGTGCCAGCAGCGCCGGGACAGACTACAATGAGCAGTTCTTC.

The chain employs TRBV4-1 and TRBJ2-1; 9 bases are a match to TRBD2. The CDR3 has 21 residues. Germline V lookup: CDR1 MGHRA, CDR2 YSYEKL. With 0 bases clipped from V and 0 bases from J, the junction kept 15 bases outside the gene matches. CDR3 protein: CASSQEGPLAGILGSYNEQFF. In DNA, the CDR3 is TGCGCCAGCAGCCAAGAGGGTCCACTAGCGGGTATATTGGGCTCCTACAATGAGCAGTTCTTC.

The chain is built from TRBV29-1 and TRBJ2-1; D perhaps matches TRBD2 (5 bases). CDR1 and CDR2 (germline): SQVTM, ANQGSEA. The CDR3 consists of 15 residues. The ends were cut back, 4 bases at V and 0 bases at J, with 13 bases in the middle. Here the CDR3 reads CSVAGGHRSYNEQFF. The CDR3 DNA reads as TGCAGCGTTGCAGGCGGGCACCGCTCCTACAATGAGCAGTTCTTC.

This sequence joins TRBV7-2 and TRBJ2-7; 13 nucleotides match TRBD2. The CDR3 covers 15 residues. V dropped 4 bases and J dropped 5; count of bases not matched to a gene: 5. The V gene's germline CDR1 is SGHTA and CDR2 FQGNSA. The CDR3 sequence is CASSSRLAGGHEQYF. The CDR3 coding sequence is TGTGCCAGCAGCTCTCGACTAGCGGGAGGCCACGAGCAGTACTTC.

Written as DNA, the CDR3 is TGTGCCAGTAGTATAGTCTCCGGGACTAGCGGGGGGGCATCTGAGGAGCAGTACTTC. As protein: CASSIVSGTSGGASEEQYF. The chain uses TRBV19 and TRBJ2-7; 16 positions agree with TRBD2. Germline lookup yields CDR1 LNHDA and CDR2 SQIVND (reference sequence). V gave up 1 base and J gave up 7 bases; unmatched junction bases: 13. CDR3 size: 19 residues.

This clone was counted once. This chain joins TRBV28 and TRBJ1-2; 8 bases are a match to TRBD1. Germline V gene lookup returns CDR1 MDHEN and CDR2 SYDVKM. V lost 5 bases to trimming and J lost 8 bases; unmatched junction nucleotides: 13. The CDR3 length is 15 residues. DNA of the CDR3: TGTGCCAGCAGTCCCACTGGACAGGGTTCGGGAGGCTACACCTTC. It is translated as CASSPTGQGSGGYTF.

The rearrangement links TRBV7-9 to TRBJ1-5; D unclear. V gave up 1 base and J gave up 3 bases, with 7 bases separating them. This CDR3 region has 14 residues. Germline CDR1 and CDR2: SEHNR and FQNEAQ (reference sequence). The CDR3 coding sequence is TGTGCCAGCAGCTTAGACAGTAACAATCAGCCCCAGCATTTT. Protein product: CASSLDSNNQPQHF.

The rearrangement uses TRBV6-1 and TRBJ2-7; TRBD2 might be the D (5 bases). CDR3 length: 13 amino acids. The V gene's germline CDR1 is MNHNS and CDR2 SASEGT. V gave up 11 bases and J gave up 2 bases, with 16 bases separating them. The CDR3 sequence: CAGGGGSAYEQYF. The CDR3 coding sequence is TGTGCCGGAGGTGGAGGTTCGGCCTACGAGCAGTACTTC.

This clone was detected only once. At one end, the junction sequence differs from germline, possibly due to a read error. The rearrangement joins TRBV7-7 to TRBJ2-5, with TRBD1 matching over 7 bases. Germline V lookup: CDR1 SSHAT, CDR2 FNYEAQ (reference sequence). The length of the CDR3 is 13 residues. CDR3 loop: CASSLEGAGGQYF. For the CDR3, the DNA is TGTGCTAGCAGCTTAGAGGGGGCTGGCGGCCAGTACTTC.

CDR3 nucleotide sequence: TGTGCCAGCAGCCCGGACAGTCATCAGCCCCAGCATTTT. Its translation: CASSPDSHQPQHF. The chain carries TRBV6-4 and TRBJ1-5; the D gene is possibly TRBD1 (6 bases). The CDR3 spans 13 residues. Germline CDR1 and CDR2: MRHNA and SNTAGT. V shed 6 bases and J shed 5 bases, with 11 bases lying between them.

The chain employs TRBV6-5 and TRBJ1-1; 8 bases match TRBD1. The CDR3 length is 15 residues. The V and J ends lost 6 bases and 4 bases, in that order; junction bases with no gene match: 10. In germline, CDR1 is MNHEY, CDR2 SVGAGI. CDR3 residues: CASSLRGQGATEAFF. For the CDR3, the DNA is TGTGCCAGCAGCCTCAGGGGGCAGGGGGCCACTGAAGCTTTCTTT.

The chain employs TRBV12-5 and TRBJ1-4; perhaps TRBD1 as D (5 bases). V dropped 6 bases and J dropped 4 bases, with 12 bases sitting between them. The CDR3 has 14 amino acids. In germline, CDR1 is LGHNT, CDR2 FRNRAP. CDR3 in amino acids: CASGPDSVNEKLFF. Written as DNA, the CDR3 is TGTGCTAGTGGACCCGACAGTGTTAATGAAAAACTGTTTTTT.

The CDR3 nucleotides read TGTGCCAGCAGCGTAGGGGGCAGTTTCAATCAGCCCCAGCATTTT. Translated: CASSVGGSFNQPQHF. The gene calls are TRBV9 and TRBJ1-5; the D gene is possibly TRBD1 (5 bases). The CDR3 sequence is 15 residues long. V lost 0 bases and J lost 3, with 10 bases in between. The V gene's germline CDR1 is SGDLS and CDR2 YYNGEE.

The rearrangement links TRBV27 to TRBJ1-5, with TRBD1 matching 9 bases. J lost 5 bases, V lost 3 bases, and 5 bases had no gene match. The CDR3 has 15 amino acids. CDR1 is MNHEY, CDR2 SMNVEV, per germline (reference sequence). Here the CDR3 reads CASSFGQGSHQPQHF. In nucleotides, the CDR3 is TGTGCCAGCAGTTTCGGACAGGGGTCACATCAGCCCCAGCATTTT.

The gene calls are TRBV6-4 and TRBJ1-5; tentative D call: TRBD1 (5 bases). Germline assignment: CDR1 MRHNA and CDR2 SNTAGT. Trimming removed 6 bases at V and 2 bases at J, with 11 bases between. The CDR3 contains 14 residues. The CDR3 loop is CASSPDSGNQPQHF. The DNA of the CDR3 is TGTGCCAGCAGCCCTGACAGCGGCAATCAGCCCCAGCATTTT.

The rearrangement links TRBV4-1 to TRBJ1-6; no definite D call. From germline, CDR1 is MGHRA and CDR2 YSYEKL. The CDR3 is 16 residues long. The V end was cut by 2 bases, the J end by 0 bases, with 8 bases between. The CDR3: CASSQLGSSYNSPLHF. As DNA, the CDR3 is TGCGCCAGCAGCCAACTAGGGAGCTCCTATAATTCACCCCTCCACTTT.

The V and J genes are TRBV11-1 and TRBJ2-7; no firm D call. Germline CDR1 SGHAT, CDR2 FQDESV (reference sequence). V was cut by 5 bases and J by 9 bases, with 11 bases left in between. The CDR3 totals 11 residues. The CDR3 loop reads CASSLLNRQYF. The CDR3 nucleotides are TGTGCCAGCAGCCTCCTAAATAGGCAGTACTTC.

The V and J genes are TRBV7-2 and TRBJ1-5; 8 nucleotides align to TRBD1. Germline V gene data show CDR1 as SGHTA and CDR2 as FQGNSA. The CDR3 sequence is 17 residues long. V was clipped by 2 bases and J by 1 base; unmatched bases: 7. This CDR3 reads CASSLLSGGASNQPQHF. The CDR3 DNA follows: TGTGCCAGCAGCTTACTATCAGGGGGCGCGAGCAATCAGCCCCAGCATTTT.

The chain carries TRBV18 and TRBJ2-7, with D perhaps matching TRBD2 (6 bases). V lost 6 bases to trimming and J lost 2 bases, with 11 bases between them. This CDR3 contains 13 residues. CDR1 is KGHSH, CDR2 LQKENI, per germline. The DNA of the CDR3 is TGTGCCAGCTCCTCCGGAGGGGCCTACGAGCAGTACTTC. It yields the protein CASSSGGAYEQYF.

The rearrangement links TRBV7-3 to TRBJ2-1, with no clear D. Trimming removed 5 bases at V and 5 bases at J, with 13 bases between. The germline CDR1 and CDR2 sequences are SGHTA and FQGTGA. CDR3 length: 14 amino acids. The CDR3 sequence is CASSARPWDNEQFF. The CDR3 DNA reads TGTGCCAGCAGCGCTAGACCCTGGGACAATGAGCAGTTCTTC.